The rows below give T cell receptor beta chains drawn from one sample of a study of cytotoxic CD8 clonotypes in ibrutinib-treated CLL. TCRdb keeps only in-frame clones here, not all; method: immunoSEQ multiplex PCR. This sample has 100,000 to 150,000 clones, with 80% to 90% found just once. Material: PBMCs, obtained after 24 months of ibrutinib treatment. These receptors were obtained from a human donor with chronic lymphocytic leukemia. The CDR3 runs from the conserved cysteine through the conserved F or W. A D gene is named only where the DNA matches it firmly. Clone sizes are given selectively: once, few, many, or a class where the clone is expanded.

CDR3 length: 13; D gene: -; clone size: -; V gene: TRBV28; J gene: TRBJ1-1; CDR3 DNA: TGTGCCAGCAGACCCGGGACGATCACTGAAGCTTTCTTT; CDR3 protein: CASRPGTITEAFF
CDR3 length: 14; D gene: -; clone size: -; V gene: TRBV2; J gene: TRBJ1-2; CDR3 DNA: TGTGCCAGCAGTCTAAATGGACAGAGCTATGGCTACACCTTC; CDR3 protein: CASSLNGQSYGYTF
CDR3 length: 16; D gene: TRBD2; clone size: -; V gene: TRBV5-1; J gene: TRBJ2-1; CDR3 DNA: TGCGCCAGCAAACCTCTAGCGGGAGGGCCGAGTGGTGAGCAGTTCTTC; CDR3 protein: CASKPLAGGPSGEQFF
CDR3 length: 15; D gene: TRBD1; clone size: -; V gene: TRBV27; J gene: TRBJ1-1; CDR3 DNA: TGTGCCAGCAGTGCGCTGACAGGGTCGAACACTGAAGCTTTCTTT; CDR3 protein: CASSALTGSNTEAFF
CDR3 length: 14; D gene: -; clone size: -; V gene: TRBV28; J gene: TRBJ1-4; CDR3 DNA: TGTGCCAGCAGTTCGTGGGACGTACTCGAAAAACTGTTTTTT; CDR3 protein: CASSSWDVLEKLFF
CDR3 length: 13; D gene: -; clone size: few; V gene: TRBV27; J gene: TRBJ1-6; CDR3 DNA: TGTGCCAGCAGTTTGTACCTTAATTCACCCCTCCACTTT; CDR3 protein: CASSLYLNSPLHF
CDR3 length: 12; D gene: -; clone size: -; V gene: TRBV27; J gene: TRBJ2-3; CDR3 DNA: TGTGCCAGCAGTTTCCCGGGACGTACGCAGTATTTT; CDR3 protein: CASSFPGRTQYF
CDR3 length: 17; D gene: TRBD1; clone size: -; V gene: TRBV19; J gene: TRBJ1-3; CDR3 DNA: TGTGCCAGTAGTACACTCCCCGGGACAGGGTTTGGAAACACCATATATTTT; CDR3 protein: CASSTLPGTGFGNTIYF
CDR3 length: 15; D gene: -; clone size: few; V gene: TRBV19; J gene: TRBJ1-2; CDR3 DNA: TGTGCCAGTACAGAGATTGCGGCAGGGCCTAAGGGCTACACCTTC; CDR3 protein: CASTEIAAGPKGYTF
CDR3 length: 15; D gene: -; clone size: -; V gene: TRBV6-1; J gene: TRBJ1-5; CDR3 DNA: TGTGCCAGCAGTGATGCGACCCGGGGGGGGAAGCCCCAGCATTTT; CDR3 protein: CASSDATRGGKPQHF